The 20 T cell receptor beta chains below all came from one sample that was sequenced in a study of blood T cell repertoires in COVID-19. TCRdb's copy holds only in-frame clones and misses some; the assay was immunoSEQ multiplex PCR. Of about 240,000 clones detected, about nine tenths appear once; the ten largest clones hold about 7%. The material sequenced was peripheral blood. These receptor sequences come from a man in his 60s who had recovered from COVID-19.

This chain uses TRBV29-1 with TRBJ1-2; 11 bases line up with TRBD1. The germline V gene has CDR1 SQVTM and CDR2 ANQGSEA. Trimming took 7 bases from V and 8 from J; bases not matched to a gene: 12. This CDR3 has 14 amino acids. CDR3 sequence (DNA): TGCAGCGCCTCTTCCGGGACAGGGGGTAGGGGCTACACCTTC. Protein product: CSASSGTGGRGYTF.

This clone was seen a handful of times. The chain links TRBV20-1 to TRBJ2-7; 7 bases align to TRBD1. V trimming: 5 bases; J trimming: 5 bases; junction bases outside the gene matches: 3. The CDR3 consists of 11 residues. The germline V gene encodes CDR1 DFQATT and CDR2 SNEGSKA (reference sequence). CDR3 nucleotide sequence: TGCAGTGCTCCCAGGGGGAACGAGCAGTACTTC. It codes for CSAPRGNEQYF.

The J gene is TRBJ1-3, the V gene TRBV9; D gene ambiguous. This CDR3 is 12 amino acids long. The V end lost 5 bases, the J end lost 0 bases, and 3 bases lay between the germline ends. Per germline, CDR1 SGDLS and CDR2 YYNGEE. DNA for the CDR3: TGTGCCAGCAGGAGCTCTGGAAACACCATATATTTT. Its protein is CASRSSGNTIYF.

The chain has TRBV7-9 and TRBJ2-7, with D possibly TRBD1 on 5 matching bases. The CDR3 runs to 14 residues. CDR1 is SEHNR and CDR2 is FQNEAQ in the germline V gene (reference sequence). V lost 8 bases and J 4 bases, leaving 18 bases between the germline ends. The DNA for the CDR3 is TGTGCCAGCTGTTGCGATCGAAGGGGATACGAGCAGTACGTC. Translation gives CASCCDRRGYEQYV.

This clone was detected only once. The chain combines TRBV6-1 with TRBJ2-7; TRBD2 agrees at 7 bases. CDR3 size: 13 residues. Trimming removed 3 bases from V and 4 bases from J; junction bases left unmatched: 3. Germline V CDR1 and CDR2: MNHNS, SASEGT. The CDR3 sequence: CASSEGRVYEQYF. DNA for the CDR3: TGTGCCAGCAGTGAGGGGAGGGTATACGAGCAGTACTTC.

The rearrangement joins TRBV19 to TRBJ1-4; D unclear. The CDR3 loop spans 13 amino acids. CDR1 and CDR2 from the germline V gene are LNHDA and SQIVND (reference sequence). V was cut by 6 bases and J by 5 bases, with 10 bases left in between. Written as DNA, the CDR3 is TGTGCCAGTAGGACCGGGAGGAATGAAAAACTGTTTTTT. Protein sequence: CASRTGRNEKLFF. The full variable domain, rest sourced from reference TRBV19 and TRBJ1-4, is DGGITQSPKYLFRKEGQNVTLSCEQNLNHDAMYWYRQDPGQGLRLIYYSQIVNDFQKGDIAEGYSVSREKKESFPLTVTSAQKNPTAFYLCASRTGRNEKLFFGSGTQLSVL.

Details on this clone: This CDR3 is also generated by other DNA sequences in the sample. The rearrangement uses TRBV9 and TRBJ2-7; TRBD2 matches at 8 bases. CDR3 length: 15 amino acids. V was pared by 0 bases and J by 3 bases, with 5 bases of the junction left unmatched. From germline, CDR1 is SGDLS and CDR2 YYNGEE. The DNA for the CDR3 is TGTGCCAGCAGCGTAGGGGCGGGGGGTCTCTACGAGCAGTACTTC. Its translation: CASSVGAGGLYEQYF.

The sample holds a few counts of this clone. The chain employs TRBV5-1 and TRBJ2-3; possibly TRBD1 for D (5 bases). Germline lookup yields CDR1 SGHRS and CDR2 YFSETQ. The CDR3 loop spans 14 amino acids. V was trimmed by 2 bases and J by 4 bases, leaving 11 bases between them. The CDR3 here is CASSFDSASDTQYF. In DNA form, the CDR3 reads TGCGCCAGCAGCTTTGACAGCGCCTCAGATACGCAGTATTTT.

The chain recombines TRBV14 with TRBJ1-3; 7 positions agree with TRBD1. Trimming cost V 3 bases and J 2 bases; bases outside gene matches: 7. The CDR3 covers 16 residues. The germline V gene encodes CDR1 SGHDN and CDR2 FVKESK. CDR3 nucleotides: TGTGCCAGCAGCCACACCGGACAGGCGGCTGGAAACACCATATATTTT. This sequence encodes CASSHTGQAAGNTIYF.

The chain has TRBV19 and TRBJ2-5, with 7 bases fitting TRBD2. The CDR3 consists of 14 residues. J lost 5 bases, V lost 3 bases, and 6 bases had no gene match. Germline assignment: CDR1 LNHDA and CDR2 SQIVND (reference sequence). CDR3 loop: CASSIAGVRETQYF. Here the CDR3 DNA reads TGTGCCAGTAGTATTGCGGGGGTCCGGGAGACCCAGTACTTC.

Written as DNA, the CDR3 is TGTGCAACCGGTGGGGGGGCGCAGTGGACTGAAGCTTTCTTT. Its protein product is CATGGGAQWTEAFF. The rearrangement joins TRBV6-6 to TRBJ1-1; tentative D call: TRBD1 (6 bases). From germline, CDR1 is MNHNY and CDR2 SVGAGI (reference sequence). This CDR3 region has 14 residues.

This clone was seen only a few times. The chain has TRBV27 and TRBJ1-2; 8 bases match TRBD1. The CDR3 is 12 residues long. V lost 6 bases to trimming and J lost 7 bases; unmatched junction nucleotides: 4. Per the germline V gene, CDR1 is MNHEY and CDR2 is SMNVEV (reference sequence). CDR3 sequence (DNA): TGTGCCAGCAGGACGGACAGGGCTGGCTACACCTTC. Its protein product is CASRTDRAGYTF.

The chain joins TRBV21-1 to TRBJ2-1; TRBD2, the table's D call, was not compared with the DNA. TRBV21-1 is a documented pseudogene. This CDR3 spans 15 amino acids. CDR3 nucleotides: TGTGCCAGCCCTCCAAGCGGGGGCCACTACAATGAGCAGTTCTTC. It encodes CASPPSGGHYNEQFF.

The genes are TRBV5-8 and TRBJ2-3; D may be TRBD2 (6 bases). The CDR3 length is 15 residues. Trimming cost V 5 bases and J 1 base, with 14 bases left between them. CDR1 is SGHTS, CDR2 YDEGEE, per germline. The CDR3 region is CASSIQGGRTDTQYF. CDR3 in DNA: TGTGCCAGCAGTATTCAGGGAGGTCGCACAGATACGCAGTATTTT.

The chain carries TRBV12-5 and TRBJ1-4; 8 bases fit TRBD1. Germline CDR1 and CDR2: LGHNT and FRNRAP. This CDR3 has 14 amino acids. The V segment lost 5 bases and the J segment 3 bases; nucleotides outside the gene matches: 2. CDR3 sequence (DNA): TGTGCTAGTGGTACGACAGGGGCTAATGAAAAACTGTTTTTT. It yields the protein CASGTTGANEKLFF.

The chain joins TRBV7-9 to TRBJ2-5, with D tentatively TRBD2 (6 bases). Germline CDR1 SEHNR, CDR2 FQNEAQ (reference sequence). The ends were cut back, 4 bases at V and 5 bases at J, with 8 bases in the middle. CDR3 length: 12 residues. The CDR3 sequence is CASSSGGETQYF. CDR3 nucleotides: TGTGCCAGCAGCTCCGGAGGGGAGACCCAGTACTTC.

This chain uses TRBV19 with TRBJ1-4; 7 nucleotides line up with TRBD1. V dropped 5 bases and J dropped 2; count of bases not matched to a gene: 14. This CDR3 region has 18 residues. The germline CDR1 and CDR2 sequences are LNHDA and SQIVND (reference sequence). CDR3 protein: CASSRQGIVLATNEKLFF. The CDR3 bases are TGTGCCAGTAGTCGACAGGGTATTGTTCTTGCGACTAATGAAAAACTGTTTTTT.

The chain has TRBV5-1 and TRBJ2-1; 8 bases are a match to TRBD2. Germline assignment: CDR1 SGHRS and CDR2 YFSETQ. This CDR3 has 16 residues. V lost 0 bases and J lost 4; bases outside the gene matches: 6. The chain's CDR3 is CASSLAAGGPYNEQFF. The CDR3 region has the DNA TGCGCCAGCAGCTTGGCGGCGGGGGGCCCTTACAATGAGCAGTTCTTC.

This chain uses TRBV5-1 with TRBJ2-1; possible D gene TRBD1, 6 bases. This CDR3 has 14 amino acids. Trimming took 0 bases from V and 7 from J, leaving 11 bases between them. Germline V CDR1 and CDR2: SGHRS, YFSETQ. CDR3 protein: CASSLGGTTNEQFF. DNA of the CDR3: TGCGCCAGCAGCTTGGGGGGGACAACGAATGAGCAGTTCTTC.

This rearrangement joins TRBV5-1 to TRBJ2-7, with 8 bases identical to TRBD2. Trimming cost V 1 base and J 3 bases; bases outside gene matches: 3. Germline V gene lookup returns CDR1 SGHRS and CDR2 YFSETQ. The CDR3 extends over 14 amino acids. The CDR3 sequence: CASSLRAGDYEQYF. CDR3 coding DNA: TGCGCCAGCAGCTTGAGAGCGGGAGACTACGAGCAGTACTTC.